This T cell receptor beta chain was sequenced for a study of CD8+ T cells in alopecia areata. Study at large: Severity among treated patients was scored by the percentage of scalp area affected.

Treatment meaning: oral pan-JAK inhibitor, 5-10 mg twice daily. Germline loops: CDR1 MGHRA, CDR2 YSYEKL. This CDR3 region has 15 residues. V lost 0 bases, J lost 0 bases, and 8 bases lay in between. Turning to this clone: As yet, its antigen is unknown.

Whole-study results and caveats: Scalp clonality dropped significantly under tofacitinib, as did expanded CD8+ top-100 clones. Sharing of TCRs across patients appeared less clear than in mice, possibly for HLA-related reasons.

Investigators isolated RNA and reverse transcribed it into cDNA to act as the sequencing template. The method was immunoSEQ multiplex PCR; TCRdb's version includes in-frame clones alone and lacks a portion of them. The profile shows some 100,000 clones, almost 60% of them singletons. This receptor was obtained from a human donor with alopecia areata. The chain is built from TRBV4-1 and TRBJ1-1; a possible D gene is TRBD1 (6 bases). This specimen consisted of CD8+ T cells sorted from blood, obtained between weeks 55 and 65, from a patient treated with tofacitinib. The chain's CDR3 is CASSQDRGLNTEAFF. The CDR3, as DNA: TGCGCCAGCAGCCAAGACAGGGGCTTGAACACTGAAGCTTTCTTT.